This is a list of T cell receptor beta chains from one sample in a study of T cell repertoires in cytomegalovirus infection. MiXCR, applied by TCRdb to the reads, yields one record per CDR3 protein. The table includes about half a million distinct CDR3 sequences, around 30% detected once. What these receptors recognize is not known. Sequences were derived from cultured PBMCs, sampled from culture after CMV antigen stimulation. Receptor source: a human donor in good health (CMV status not recorded). Some clones in this sample may be carry-over from other donors' samples. Both conserved end residues are part of each CDR3. The D gene is left open where the match is weak. Clone size appears in some rows only: once, few, many, or a class for an expanded clone.

TRBJ2-1 TRBV7-9 . many TGTGCCAGCAGCTTAGTAAAAAGGTATTGGACACCCTACAATGAGCAGTTCTTC CASSLVKRYWTPYNEQFF
TRBJ2-7 TRBV6-2/TRBV6-3 . few TGTGCCAGCTTTTCAGCATACGAGCAGTACTTC CASFSAYEQYF
TRBJ2-7 TRBV5-5 . . TGTGCCAGCAGCTTGGCCGGAATTATCTCCTACGAGCAGTACTTC CASSLAGIISYEQYF
TRBJ1-6 TRBV28 . few TGTGCCAGCAGTTTTCGGGGGGCAGTATCTTCACCCCTCCACTTT CASSFRGAVSSPLHF
TRBJ1-5 TRBV7-8 TRBD1 many TGTGCCAGCAGCTTAAACAGGGGGCGGAATCAGCCCCAGCATTTT CASSLNRGRNQPQHF
TRBJ2-7 TRBV14 TRBD1 . TGTGCCAGCAGCCAAGACCGGACAGGAGCCTACGAGCAGTACTTC CASSQDRTGAYEQYF
TRBJ2-1 TRBV29-1 . . TGCAGCGTTGTACTCCCTAACCCCCCTTACAATGAGCAGTTCTTC CSVVLPNPPYNEQFF
TRBJ2-5 TRBV28 . few TGTGCCAGCAGCCCGACAGGGAGGGAGACCCAGTACTTC CASSPTGRETQYF
TRBJ2-5 TRBV6-5 . . TGTGCCAGCACCAAACGGGGGACTGAAGAGACCCAGTACTTC CASTKRGTEETQYF
TRBJ1-5 TRBV20-1 . . TGCAGTGCTAGAGACGGGTGGGATCAGCCCCAGCATTTT CSARDGWDQPQHF
TRBJ2-5 TRBV6-2/TRBV6-3 . few TGTGCCAGCAGTAAACCGGAGATGTGGGCCCAGTACTTC CASSKPEMWAQYF
TRBJ1-2 TRBV7-4 . once TGTGCCAGCAGCTTAGCCGGGGAGGGTGGCTATCGCTACACCTTC CASSLAGEGGYRYTF
TRBJ1-2 TRBV28 . . TGTGCCAGCAGTTTTGATGAGGGATATCTGCGGGGCTACACCTTC CASSFDEGYLRGYTF
TRBJ2-5 TRBV10-3 TRBD2 . TGTGCCACCGGGACTAGACAAGAGACCCAGTACTTC CATGTRQETQYF
TRBJ2-7 TRBV4-1 . . TGCGCCAGCAGCCAGGGGGGACTCCTCCGAACCTACGAGCAGTACTTC CASSQGGLLRTYEQYF
TRBJ1-6 TRBV6-6 . few TGTGCCAGCAGTTACTCGGTCCAGGGTTCACCCCTCCACTTT CASSYSVQGSPLHF
TRBJ2-7 TRBV28 . once TGTGCCGGCAGTCCCCGGAATGAGCAGTACTTC CAGSPRNEQYF
TRBJ2-1 TRBV12-3/TRBV12-4 TRBD2 . TGTGCCAGCGGGTCTAGCGGGAGAAGGGAGCAGTTCTTC CASGSSGRREQFF
TRBJ1-1 TRBV12-3/TRBV12-4 . few TGTGCCAGCAGTTTCGGGCGGGCCACTGAAGCTTTCTTT CASSFGRATEAFF
TRBJ2-3 TRBV19 . . TGTGCCAGTAGTTTTTCCCCAGGGGTCTATGATACGCAGTATTTT CASSFSPGVYDTQYF
TRBJ1-4 TRBV7-9 . . TGTGCCAGCAGCTTTATCGCAGGCCTGAATGAAAAACTGTTTTTT CASSFIAGLNEKLFF
TRBJ2-7 TRBV28 . . TGTGCCAGCAGGGGTGCTGGGCAAGGCGGGTACGAGCAGTACTTC CASRGAGQGGYEQYF
TRBJ2-1 TRBV7-3 . . TGTGCCAGCAGCTTAACCGGTCGAGGGAACCACTACAATGAGCAGTTCTTC CASSLTGRGNHYNEQFF
TRBJ2-7 TRBV6-2/TRBV6-3 TRBD2 . TGTGCCAGTGAAAGCGGGAGAGCGTACGAGCAGTACTTC CASESGRAYEQYF
TRBJ2-1 TRBV20-1 . . TGCAGTGCTAGTTCGCCGTCGGGGGAGCAGTTCTTC CSASSPSGEQFF
TRBJ2-5 TRBV29-1 TRBD1 few TGCAGCGTTGTTTTGGACAGGGCCCAAGAGACCCAGTACTTC CSVVLDRAQETQYF
TRBJ2-2 TRBV5-6 . . TGTGCCAGCAGCCCCCTAAGCGGAGCGAACACCGGGGAGCTGTTTTTT CASSPLSGANTGELFF
TRBJ1-6 TRBV2 TRBD1 . TGTGCCAGCATAGACAGGGGAAATTCACCCCTCCACTTT CASIDRGNSPLHF
TRBJ2-4 TRBV19 TRBD1 few TGTGCCAGTAGCGACACAGGGGGCGGCATTCAGTACTTC CASSDTGGGIQYF
TRBJ1-4 TRBV4-1 . . TGCGCCAGCAGCCCGCCACAGGATGAAAAACTGTTTTTT CASSPPQDEKLFF
TRBJ2-5 TRBV20-1 . . TGCAGTGCTAAGGGGATATTAGAGACCCAGTACTTC CSAKGILETQYF
TRBJ2-3 TRBV10-3 TRBD2 . TGTGCCATCAGACGGACTAGCGGAAACACAGATACGCAGTATTTT CAIRRTSGNTDTQYF
TRBJ2-1 TRBV6-8 TRBD2 . TGTGCCAGCAGTTACTCTTCCGGGCGGGGGAGGATTGAGCAGTTCTTC CASSYSSGRGRIEQFF
TRBJ1-3 TRBV4-1 . . TGCGCCAGCAGCCGCCTGGACATCTCTGGAAACACCATATATTTT CASSRLDISGNTIYF
TRBJ1-2 TRBV12-3/TRBV12-4 . . TGTGCCAGCACCCCAACAGGGCACTATGGCTACACCTTC CASTPTGHYGYTF
TRBJ2-2 TRBV12-3/TRBV12-4 TRBD1 . TGTGCCAGCAGTCCTAACAGGGGGGCCGGGGAGCTGTTTTTT CASSPNRGAGELFF
TRBJ2-5 TRBV7-2 TRBD1 few TGTGCCAGCAGCTTAGAGGGGGCAGGGTCGGAGACCCAGTACTTC CASSLEGAGSETQYF
TRBJ2-2 TRBV5-4 . few TGTGCCAGCAGCTTACCCGAGGCCGGGGAGCTGTTTTTT CASSLPEAGELFF
TRBJ1-3 TRBV7-8 . . TGTGCCAGCAGCTTATCACCCCGAGGAAACACCATATATTTT CASSLSPRGNTIYF
TRBJ2-5 TRBV20-1 . . TGCAGTGCGCAATCCAGGCAGGAGACCCAGTACTTC CSAQSRQETQYF
TRBJ2-1 TRBV2 . . TGTGCCAGCGGGACTGGCTACAATGAGCAGTTCTTC CASGTGYNEQFF
TRBJ2-2 TRBV7-9 . . TGTGCCAGCAGCCCCCGGACAGTCAACACCGGGGAGCTGTTTTTT CASSPRTVNTGELFF
TRBJ2-7 TRBV19 TRBD1 . TGTGCCAGTAGTATAGCCGGGACAGCTTCTTGGGAGCAGTACTTC CASSIAGTASWEQYF
TRBJ2-3 TRBV10-1 . . TGCGCCAGCAGTGAATCACAGCTCACAGATACGCAGTATTTT CASSESQLTDTQYF
TRBJ1-5 TRBV4-3 . many TGCGCCAGCAGCCAAGATCTTGAGACAGCCTATCAGCCCCAGCATTTT CASSQDLETAYQPQHF
TRBJ2-2 TRBV28 . . TGTGCCAGCATCTTAGAGGGGCCGGCCGGGGAGCTGTTTTTT CASILEGPAGELFF
TRBJ1-6 TRBV7-2 TRBD1 few TGTGCCAGCAGCTCGGACAGGGGCAATTCACCCCTCCACTTT CASSSDRGNSPLHF
TRBJ2-3 TRBV15 TRBD1 . TGTGCCACCAGCAGACCAAGACAGGGGGCGCTTAATACGCAGTATTTT CATSRPRQGALNTQYF
TRBJ2-7 TRBV27 TRBD1 once TGTGCCAGCAGTTTAAGAGGAACTCGACAGGGGTTAATCTACGAGCAGTACTTC CASSLRGTRQGLIYEQYF
TRBJ2-1 TRBV7-2 TRBD1 many TGTGCCAGCAGCTTACGACCACCGGGACAGGGGGATGAGCAGTTCTTC CASSLRPPGQGDEQFF
TRBJ2-1 TRBV5-4 . few TGTGCCAGCAGCACCGACTCCAATGAGCAGTTCTTC CASSTDSNEQFF
TRBJ2-1 TRBV11-3 . once TGTGCCAGCAGTAGACATGGGGGTACCTACAATGAGCAGTTCTTC CASSRHGGTYNEQFF
TRBJ2-5 TRBV7-2 . few TGTGCCAGCAGCTTAAGGGATAGGGGAGAGACCCAGTACTTC CASSLRDRGETQYF
TRBJ2-1 TRBV4-2 TRBD1 . TGTGCCAGCAGCCAGGCGGGACAGGGGGCCGGTGAGCAGTTCTTC CASSQAGQGAGEQFF
TRBJ2-7 TRBV29-1 TRBD1 . TGCAGCGTTGAGTTTCCCGAGACAGGGTTCTACGAGCAGTACTTC CSVEFPETGFYEQYF
TRBJ2-3 TRBV5-4 TRBD2 . TGTGCCAGCAGCTTGGTGACGCGGGGGGGAGATACGCAGTATTTT CASSLVTRGGDTQYF
TRBJ2-4 TRBV12-3/TRBV12-4 . . TGTGCCAGCAGTTTTCGGGACGTACAAAACATTCAGTACTTC CASSFRDVQNIQYF
TRBJ2-3 TRBV4-1 . . TGCGCCAGCAGCCAGGGAAGAGCGCGTTCGAGCACAGATACGCAGTATTTT CASSQGRARSSTDTQYF
TRBJ2-5 TRBV7-2 . few TGTGCCAGCAGCTTACAGCTTTTGGAGACCCAGTACTTC CASSLQLLETQYF